In this sample, the clone carrying this TCR beta chain turned up many times. Via MiXCR, TCRdb re-called the 5' RACE reads, giving one row per CDR3 protein. The sample lists about 20,000 distinct CDR3 sequences; roughly 2.6% were seen once. V was shortened by 1 base and J by 1 base, with 5 bases between the two germline ends. CDR3 size: 13 residues. This sample stems from a study of neurological immune-mediated disorders. The source of this sequence is a woman aged 18-29 years with multiple sclerosis. The chain uses TRBV12-3 or TRBV12-4 and TRBJ2-7; D not resolved. The sample taken for sequencing was PBMCs. As DNA, the CDR3 is TGTGCCAGCAGTTTAGTACAGTCCTACGAGCAGTACTTC. This sequence encodes CASSLVQSYEQYF.